This T cell receptor beta chain was captured by sequencing in a study of vaccination effects on CD4 cells after COVID-19. Study-level background: A couple of convalescent patients provided samples 16 days and one week prevaccination.

Comment on this clone: Its antigen remains unidentified.

J lost 2 bases, V lost 5 bases, and 4 bases had no gene match. The CDR3 is made up of 14 amino acids. Germline values: CDR1 SGHTA, CDR2 FQGNSA. This table comes from immunoSEQ multiplex PCR, and its TCRdb copy is limited to in-frame clones, with some not included. The table lists tens of thousands of clones, 75% to 85% of them singletons, with roughly 6% in the top ten. Under the ViraFEST assay, PBMC were stimulated with viral peptide pools so that antigen-specific CD4+ T cells expanded. Sequencing was performed afterwards. Following culture for approximately ten days, CD4+ T cells were isolated. According to PCR results, the person was infected with SARS-CoV-2 between March and December 2020.

J is TRBJ2-5 and V is TRBV7-2; 8 nucleotides line up with TRBD2. This specimen was CD4+ T cells from PBMCs cultured with HIV peptides, taken before COVID-19 vaccination. The subset: HIV-1 Nef peptide pool negative control/reference culture. The TCR was taken from a human donor who had a prior SARS-CoV-2 infection. CDR3 sequence (DNA): TGTGCCAGCAGCGTTACTAGCGGTCAAGAGACCCAGTACTTC. Protein product: CASSVTSGQETQYF. Full variable domain (rest looked up from reference TRBV7-2 and TRBJ2-5): GAGVSQSPSNKVTEKGKDVELRCDPISGHTALYWYRQSLGQGLEFLIYFQGNSAPDKSGLPSDRFSAERTGGSVSTLTIQRTQQEDSAVYLCASSVTSGQETQYFGPGTRLLVL.